This passage covers 19 T cell receptor beta chains from one sample sequenced in a study of blood T cell repertoires in COVID-19. Sequenced by immunoSEQ multiplex PCR; TCRdb stores in-frame clones only, minus some. This sample has around 36,000 clones, with 82% found just once. The source material was peripheral blood. These receptor sequences come from a man older than 75 with active or convalescent COVID-19.

The chain has TRBV5-5 and TRBJ2-1; D not resolved. In germline, CDR1 is SGHKS, CDR2 YYEKEE (reference sequence). The length of the CDR3 is 13 residues. Deletions cut 1 base from V and 6 bases from J, with 8 bases between. CDR3 residues: CASSLIRSNEQFF. The DNA for the CDR3 is TGTGCCAGCAGCTTGATTAGGAGCAATGAGCAGTTCTTC.

Only a few counts were recorded for this clone. The rearrangement uses TRBV27 and TRBJ2-1, with D perhaps matching TRBD1 (6 bases). CDR3 length: 13 amino acids. Trimming removed 1 base at V and 15 bases at J, with 16 bases between. Germline V gene lookup returns CDR1 MNHEY and CDR2 SMNVEV (reference sequence). The CDR3, as DNA: TGTGCCAGCAGTTTATATCGGACAGCCGGGATGTTCTTC. Its protein is CASSLYRTAGMFF.

The CDR3 protein is CASTLWRQGQQPQHF. In DNA, the CDR3 is TGTGCCAGCACCCTCTGGCGGCAGGGCCAGCAGCCCCAGCATTTT. This rearrangement joins TRBV28 to TRBJ1-5; tentative D call: TRBD1 (5 bases). The CDR3 spans 15 residues. In germline, CDR1 is MDHEN, CDR2 SYDVKM. Trimming removed 7 bases at V and 7 bases at J, with 20 bases between.

V gene TRBV6-1 combines with J gene TRBJ2-7; 9 bases line up with TRBD1. V lost 4 bases to trimming and J lost 0 bases; unmatched junction nucleotides: 19. CDR3 size: 20 residues. The germline gives CDR1 MNHNS, CDR2 SASEGT. CDR3 coding DNA: TGTGCCAGCAGTGCCCACCACCCCGGGACAGGGCCATCCTTCTCCTACGAGCAGTACTTC. It translates to CASSAHHPGTGPSFSYEQYF.

This chain connects TRBV24-1 to TRBJ1-2; possible D gene TRBD1, 5 bases. CDR3 length: 13 residues. Germline V CDR1 and CDR2: KGHDR, SFDVKD. V gave up 3 bases and J gave up 8 bases, with 12 bases separating them. This CDR3 reads CATSDRQSSGYTF. CDR3 nucleotide sequence: TGTGCCACCAGTGATCGACAGTCGAGCGGCTACACCTTC.

Here the CDR3 DNA reads TGTGCCACCGGAGACACAGATACGCAGTATTTT. Translated, it gives CATGDTDTQYF. The chain employs TRBV10-3 and TRBJ2-3; D is undetermined. Looked up from germline, CDR1 is ENHRY and CDR2 is SYGVKD. Trimming removed 10 bases at V and 2 bases at J, with 7 bases between. The CDR3 contains 11 residues.

V is TRBV15 and J is TRBJ2-5, with TRBD1 matching over 8 bases. J was trimmed by 0 bases and V by 0 bases; bases with no gene match: 6. Germline assignment: CDR1 LNHNV and CDR2 YYDKDF (reference sequence). CDR3 length equals 17 residues. CDR3 in amino acids: CATSRDGGQANQETQYF. In DNA, the CDR3 is TGTGCCACCAGCAGAGATGGGGGACAGGCGAACCAAGAGACCCAGTACTTC. The whole variable domain, filled in from reference TRBV15 and TRBJ2-5, reads DAMVIQNPRYQVTQFGKPVTLSCSQTLNHNVMYWYQQKSSQAPKLLFHYYDKDFNNEADTPDNFQSRRPNTSFCFLDIRSPGLGDTAMYLCATSRDGGQANQETQYFGPGTRLLVL.

This clone was detected only a few times. The chain joins TRBV6-6 to TRBJ2-3; TRBD2 agrees at 7 bases. V lost 2 bases to trimming and J lost 6 bases; unmatched junction nucleotides: 5. CDR3 length: 14 residues. Germline V lookup: CDR1 MNHNY, CDR2 SVGAGI (reference sequence). In nucleotides, the CDR3 is TGTGCCAGCAGTTACAGCGGGGCCCGTGATACGCAGTATTTT. It specifies CASSYSGARDTQYF.

The gene calls are TRBV15 and TRBJ1-2; D is uncertain. The V and J ends lost 3 bases and 0 bases respectively, with 5 bases between them. The CDR3 spans 13 residues. CDR1 and CDR2 from the germline V gene are LNHNV and YYDKDF (reference sequence). CDR3 sequence: CATSSGTNYGYTF. Written as DNA, the CDR3 is TGTGCCACCAGCAGCGGGACTAACTATGGCTACACCTTC.

The sample holds a few counts of this clone. The chain recombines TRBV2 with TRBJ2-1; 8 bases line up with TRBD2. V shed 9 bases, J shed 6 bases, and the junction held 13 bases outside the gene matches. There are 15 residues in the CDR3. Germline CDR1 reads SNHLY; CDR2 reads FYNNEI. The DNA of the CDR3 is TGTGCCAGTTGGATGGGGGCGGGAGGAGGCAATGAGCAGTTCTTC. Protein sequence: CASWMGAGGGNEQFF.

The J gene is TRBJ1-2, the V gene TRBV7-8; D unresolved. Germline CDR1 SGHVS, CDR2 FQNEAQ. The length of the CDR3 is 16 residues. The V end was cut by 5 bases, the J end by 7 bases, with 23 bases between. Written as DNA, the CDR3 is TGTGCCAGCAGCCCCCTAGCCGGTAACATAGGCCGTGGCTACACCTTC. Translated, it gives CASSPLAGNIGRGYTF.

The chain uses TRBV28 and TRBJ1-2, with 7 bases fitting TRBD1. The germline CDR1 and CDR2 sequences are MDHEN and SYDVKM. This CDR3 comprises 14 residues. J was trimmed by 4 bases and V by 5 bases; bases with no gene match: 7. The CDR3 here is CASSPGQASYGYTF. The CDR3 DNA is TGTGCCAGCAGTCCCGGACAGGCCTCCTATGGCTACACCTTC.

DNA of the CDR3: TGTGCCAGCAGACTCCTCGCGAACACCGGGGAGCTGTTTTTT. Protein: CASRLLANTGELFF. The rearrangement links TRBV27 to TRBJ2-2; D is unresolved. The V gene's germline CDR1 is MNHEY and CDR2 SMNVEV (reference sequence). Trimming cost V 6 bases and J 0 bases, with 8 bases left between them. The CDR3 consists of 14 residues.

The chain recombines TRBV5-6 with TRBJ2-3, with 7 bases matching TRBD1. This CDR3 has 15 residues. In germline, CDR1 is SGHDT, CDR2 YYEEEE. J was trimmed by 5 bases and V by 4 bases; bases with no gene match: 10. The CDR3 protein is CASSGTEGIGDTQYF. In nucleotides, the CDR3 is TGTGCCAGCAGCGGGACAGAGGGCATAGGAGATACGCAGTATTTT.

The V call is TRBV6-1, the J call TRBJ2-1; 13 nucleotides align to TRBD2. There are 16 residues in the CDR3. Unmatched junction bases numbered 6, after V lost 4 bases and J lost 6 bases. Looked up from germline, CDR1 is MNHNS and CDR2 is SASEGT. The DNA for the CDR3 is TGTGCCAGCAGTGCACTAGCGGGAGGGATGGGCAATGAGCAGTTCTTC. Translated: CASSALAGGMGNEQFF.

This clone was counted between two and nine times. This chain joins TRBV5-1 and TRBJ2-5; D is perhaps TRBD1 (5 bases). V was cut by 1 base and J by 5 bases, with 12 bases left in between. CDR1 is SGHRS, CDR2 YFSETQ, per germline. This CDR3 contains 14 residues. DNA for the CDR3: TGCGCCAGCAGCTTGTACTCAGGGTGGGAGACCCAGTACTTC. This codes for CASSLYSGWETQYF. The full variable domain, completed using reference TRBV5-1 and TRBJ2-5, is KAGVTQTPRYLIKTRGQQVTLSCSPISGHRSVSWYQQTPGQGLQFLFEYFSETQRNKGNFPGRFSGRQFSNSRSEMNVSTLELGDSALYLCASSLYSGWETQYFGPGTRLLVL.

V usage is TRBV5-6 and J usage is TRBJ1-2; maybe TRBD1 (5 bases). CDR1 is SGHDT and CDR2 is YYEEEE in the germline V gene. V shed 0 bases and J shed 9 bases, with 9 bases lying between them. The CDR3 runs 12 residues. The CDR3 DNA sequence: TGTGCCAGCAGCTTGGTGCAGGGAAGCTACACCTTC. This gives the protein CASSLVQGSYTF.

This clone was observed a few times. V is TRBV24-1 and J is TRBJ1-2; 8 bases line up with TRBD1. V lost 9 bases and J lost 4; bases outside the gene matches: 9. This CDR3 comprises 14 residues. Looked up from germline, CDR1 is KGHDR and CDR2 is SFDVKD. The CDR3 region is CATSPPDRGYGYTF. CDR3 coding DNA: TGTGCCACCTCTCCACCCGACAGGGGCTATGGCTACACCTTC.

CDR3 coding DNA: TGTGCCAGCAGCCAAGACCTTCTTGTAGGCTACACCTTC. This gives the protein CASSQDLLVGYTF. The V call is TRBV3-1 (or the pseudogene TRBV3-2), the J call TRBJ1-2; D not certain. This CDR3 comprises 13 residues. CDR1 LGHDT and CDR2 YNNKEL come from the germline V gene (reference sequence). With 0 bases removed from V and 8 bases from J, the gap between germline ends came to 10 bases.